This T cell receptor (beta chain) was captured in a study of blood T cell repertoires in COVID-19. Study information: Both acute and convalescent COVID-19 samples were obtained from the United States, Italy and Spain. PBMCs, B-cell-depleted T cells, or T cells were the source of the cDNA or gDNA that made up the material.

In the original workflow: Amplification of reference gene primers was used by the study to estimate nucleated cell counts. TCRdb's table, derived via immunoSEQ multiplex PCR, lists solely in-frame clones and lacks some. The V and J calls and clone size are taken from that table; D and trimming were inferred from the DNA. The table lists 95,000 to 150,000 clones, around 89% of them singletons, with around 4.1% in the top ten. Followed over time, Seattle patients had been enrolled while infection was active. This CDR3 region has 16 residues. Germline CDR1 MNHEY, CDR2 SVGEGT. Trimming took 4 bases from V and 0 from J, leaving 13 bases between them.

Sequencing used peripheral blood. The chain employs TRBV6-2 or TRBV6-3 and TRBJ2-4; D gene ambiguous. This TCR was sampled from a woman aged 55-69 years with COVID-19, enrolled during active disease. This CDR3 is CASSFQVDLAKNIQYF. The CDR3 DNA follows: TGTGCCAGCAGTTTTCAGGTAGACCTAGCCAAAAACATTCAGTACTTC.